This T cell receptor beta chain was recorded in a study of graft-versus-host responses after intestinal transplantation. General study findings and limits: Some patients had graft-donor T cell macrochimerism, and their allografts showed high graft-versus-host to host-versus-graft clonal ratios. Recipient-marrow GvH clones were detected, some having first appeared in ileum or blood.

The V gene's germline CDR1 is SGHNT and CDR2 YYREEE (reference sequence). V shed 4 bases, J shed 2 bases, and the junction held 9 bases outside the gene matches. This CDR3 has 16 residues. About this clone: Its antigen remains unidentified.

Here immunoSEQ multiplex PCR was the method, and the copy in TCRdb shows in-frame clones only, minus some. The data show 84,000 or so clones, about four fifths seen once. This specimen consisted of unstimulated CD4+ T cells sorted from spleen or lymph node cells, obtained before intestinal transplant. This sequence was found in a human donor who received an intestinal transplant. The chain is built from TRBV5-4 and TRBJ2-3; 8 bases map to TRBD1. The CDR3 reads CASSQGQAEYTDTQYF. CDR3 sequence (DNA): TGTGCCAGCAGCCAGGGACAGGCTGAATACACAGATACGCAGTATTTT. The full variable domain, its missing parts supplied by reference TRBV5-4 and TRBJ2-3, is ETGVTQSPTHLIKTRGQQVTLRCSSQSGHNTVSWYQQALGQGPQFIFQYYREEENGRGNFPPRFSGLQFPNYSSELNVNALELDDSALYLCASSQGQAEYTDTQYFGPGTRLTVL.